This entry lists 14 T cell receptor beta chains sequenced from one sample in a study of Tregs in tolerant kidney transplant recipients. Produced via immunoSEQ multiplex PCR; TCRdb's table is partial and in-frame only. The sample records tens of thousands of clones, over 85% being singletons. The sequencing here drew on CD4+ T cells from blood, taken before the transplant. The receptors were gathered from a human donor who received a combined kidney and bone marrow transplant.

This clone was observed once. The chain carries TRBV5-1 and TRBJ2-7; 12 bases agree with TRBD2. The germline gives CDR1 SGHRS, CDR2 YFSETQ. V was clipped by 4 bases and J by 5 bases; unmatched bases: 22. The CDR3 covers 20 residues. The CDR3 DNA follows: TGCGCCAGCAGCCTAACAAAGGTTCTAGCGGGGGGGTTGGGGCGAGACGAGCAGTACTTC. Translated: CASSLTKVLAGGLGRDEQYF. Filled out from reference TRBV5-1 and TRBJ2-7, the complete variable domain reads KAGVTQTPRYLIKTRGQQVTLSCSPISGHRSVSWYQQTPGQGLQFLFEYFSETQRNKGNFPGRFSGRQFSNSRSEMNVSTLELGDSALYLCASSLTKVLAGGLGRDEQYFGPGTRLTVT.

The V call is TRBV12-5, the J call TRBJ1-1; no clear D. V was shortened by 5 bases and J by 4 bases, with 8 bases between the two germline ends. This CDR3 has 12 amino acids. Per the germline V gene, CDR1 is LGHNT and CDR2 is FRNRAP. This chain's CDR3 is CASGPGSTEAFF. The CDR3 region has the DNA TGTGCTAGTGGTCCTGGCTCCACTGAAGCTTTCTTT.

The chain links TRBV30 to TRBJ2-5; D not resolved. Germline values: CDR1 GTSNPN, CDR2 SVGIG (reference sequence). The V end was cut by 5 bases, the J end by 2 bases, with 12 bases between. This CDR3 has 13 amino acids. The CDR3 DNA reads TGTGCCTGGGATGGAGCCTTTCAAGAGACCCAGTACTTC. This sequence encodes CAWDGAFQETQYF.

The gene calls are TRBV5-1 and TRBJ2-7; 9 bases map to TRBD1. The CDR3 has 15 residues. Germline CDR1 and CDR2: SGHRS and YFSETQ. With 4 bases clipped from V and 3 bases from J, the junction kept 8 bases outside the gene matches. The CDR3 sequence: CASSPWTGVVYEQYF. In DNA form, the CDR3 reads TGCGCCAGCAGCCCGTGGACAGGGGTAGTCTACGAGCAGTACTTC.

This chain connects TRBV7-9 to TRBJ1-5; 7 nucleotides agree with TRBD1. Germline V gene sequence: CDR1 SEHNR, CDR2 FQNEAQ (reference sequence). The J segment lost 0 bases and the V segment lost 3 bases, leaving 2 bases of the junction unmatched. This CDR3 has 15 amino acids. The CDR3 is CASSLGTASNQPQHF. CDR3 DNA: TGTGCCAGCAGCTTGGGGACAGCTAGCAATCAGCCCCAGCATTTT.

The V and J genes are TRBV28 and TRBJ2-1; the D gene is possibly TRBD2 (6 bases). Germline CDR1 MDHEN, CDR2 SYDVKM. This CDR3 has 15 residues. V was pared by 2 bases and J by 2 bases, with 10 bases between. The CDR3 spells CASSLPGTAYNEQFF. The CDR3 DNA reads TGTGCCAGCAGTTTACCCGGGACTGCCTACAATGAGCAGTTCTTC.

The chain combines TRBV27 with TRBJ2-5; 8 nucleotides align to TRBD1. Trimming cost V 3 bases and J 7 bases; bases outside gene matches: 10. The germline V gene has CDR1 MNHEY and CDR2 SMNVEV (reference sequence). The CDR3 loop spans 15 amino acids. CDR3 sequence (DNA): TGTGCCAGCAGTTTTTTAAGCAGGGGGCCTGGGACCCAGTACTTC. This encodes CASSFLSRGPGTQYF.

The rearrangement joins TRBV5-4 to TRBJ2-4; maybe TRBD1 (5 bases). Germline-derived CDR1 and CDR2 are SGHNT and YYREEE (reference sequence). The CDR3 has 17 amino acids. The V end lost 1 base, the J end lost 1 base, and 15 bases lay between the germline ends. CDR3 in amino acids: CASSLTGGGNAKNIQYF. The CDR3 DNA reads TGTGCCAGCAGCTTGACAGGCGGCGGAAATGCCAAAAACATTCAGTACTTC.

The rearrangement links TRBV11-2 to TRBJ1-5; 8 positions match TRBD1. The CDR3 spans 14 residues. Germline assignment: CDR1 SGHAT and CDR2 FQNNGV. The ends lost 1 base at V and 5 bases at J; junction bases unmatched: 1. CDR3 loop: CASSLAGGDQPQHF. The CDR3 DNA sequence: TGTGCCAGCAGCTTAGCAGGGGGCGATCAGCCCCAGCATTTT. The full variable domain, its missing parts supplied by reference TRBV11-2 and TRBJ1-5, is EAGVAQSPRYKIIEKRQSVAFWCNPISGHATLYWYQQILGQGPKLLIQFQNNGVVDDSQLPKDRFSAERLKGVDSTLKIQPAKLEDSAVYLCASSLAGGDQPQHFGDGTRLSIL.

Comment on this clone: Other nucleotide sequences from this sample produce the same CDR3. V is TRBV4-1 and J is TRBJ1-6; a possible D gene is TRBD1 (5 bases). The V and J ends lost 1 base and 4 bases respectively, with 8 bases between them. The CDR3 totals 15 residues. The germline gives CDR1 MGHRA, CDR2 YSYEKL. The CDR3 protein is CASSQGQLYNSPLHF. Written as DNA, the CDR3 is TGCGCCAGCAGCCAAGGACAGTTATATAATTCACCCCTCCACTTT.

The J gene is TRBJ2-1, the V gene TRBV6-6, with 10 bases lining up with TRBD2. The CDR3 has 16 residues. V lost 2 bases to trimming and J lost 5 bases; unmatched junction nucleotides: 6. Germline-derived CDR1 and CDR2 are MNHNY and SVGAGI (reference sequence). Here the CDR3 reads CASSYLLAGRNNEQFF. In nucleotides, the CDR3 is TGTGCCAGCAGTTACCTACTAGCGGGAAGGAACAATGAGCAGTTCTTC.

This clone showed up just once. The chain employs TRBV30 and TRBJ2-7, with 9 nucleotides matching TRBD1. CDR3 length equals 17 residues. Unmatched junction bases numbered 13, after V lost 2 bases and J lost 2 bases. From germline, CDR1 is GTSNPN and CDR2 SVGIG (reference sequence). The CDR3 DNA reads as TGTGCCTGGAGTCCCCGTCCGGGACAGGGTTCCCCCTACGAGCAGTACTTC. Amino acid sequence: CAWSPRPGQGSPYEQYF.

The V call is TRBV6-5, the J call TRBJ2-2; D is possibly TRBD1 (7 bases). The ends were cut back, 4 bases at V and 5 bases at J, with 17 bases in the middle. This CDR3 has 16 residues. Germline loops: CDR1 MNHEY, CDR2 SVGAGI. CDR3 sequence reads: CASSSSGGPGTGELFF. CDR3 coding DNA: TGTGCCAGCAGTTCTTCAGGGGGGCCGGGGACCGGGGAGCTGTTTTTT.

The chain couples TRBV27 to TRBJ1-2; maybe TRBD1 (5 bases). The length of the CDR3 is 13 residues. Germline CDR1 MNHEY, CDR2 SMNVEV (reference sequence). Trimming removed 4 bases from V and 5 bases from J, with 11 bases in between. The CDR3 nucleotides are TGTGCCAGCAGTTATAAGGGGTCTTATGGCTACACCTTC. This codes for CASSYKGSYGYTF.